This T cell receptor beta chain appears in the sequencing data of a study of blood T cell repertoires in COVID-19. Study at large: COVID-19 samples, acute and convalescent, were from the United States, Italy and Spain.

The CDR3 consists of 17 residues. Germline V gives CDR1 MDHEN, CDR2 SYDVKM. V lost 0 bases and J lost 0, with 12 bases in between. Original analysis: Estimated nucleated cell counts came from reference gene primer amplification. Clones were sequenced by immunoSEQ multiplex PCR, and TCRdb holds only the in-frame ones, with some missing. The V and J calls and clone size come from that table; D and trimming were worked out from the DNA. The repertoire holds 250,000 or so clones, with 86% as singletons. The sequence was collected from an elderly man with acute or convalescent COVID-19. The V call is TRBV28, the J call TRBJ2-4; tentative D call: TRBD2 (6 bases). The source material was peripheral blood. CDR3 sequence reads: CASSLWMIAEAKNIQYF. The DNA of the CDR3 is TGTGCCAGCAGTTTATGGATGATAGCGGAAGCCAAAAACATTCAGTACTTC.